This T cell receptor (beta chain) was documented in a study of blood T cell repertoires in COVID-19. Study overall: Acute and convalescent COVID-19 samples came from the United States, Italy and Spain. PBMCs, B-cell-depleted T cells, or T cells provided the cDNA or gDNA that made up the material.

Original methodology: Reference gene primers were amplified, and this amplification served to estimate nucleated cell counts. The assay was immunoSEQ multiplex PCR, and TCRdb's table has in-frame clones only and misses some. V and J calls and clone size follow that table, whereas D and trimming were derived from the DNA. The sample carries some 200,000 clones, about four fifths recorded once. Deletions cut 0 bases from V and 6 bases from J, with 12 bases between. This CDR3 is built from 14 residues. Germline CDR1 SGHRS, CDR2 YFSETQ. The sample taken for sequencing was peripheral blood. The sequence was collected from a woman aged 45-59 years with active or convalescent COVID-19. V gene TRBV5-1 combines with J gene TRBJ1-1; D perhaps matches TRBD1 (5 bases). The DNA of the CDR3 is TGCGCCAGCAGCTTGGCTTCTGGGGCCTCTGAAGCTTTCTTT. Translated: CASSLASGASEAFF. The full variable domain, with the rest looked up from reference TRBV5-1 and TRBJ1-1, is KAGVTQTPRYLIKTRGQQVTLSCSPISGHRSVSWYQQTPGQGLQFLFEYFSETQRNKGNFPGRFSGRQFSNSRSEMNVSTLELGDSALYLCASSLASGASEAFFGQGTRLTVV.